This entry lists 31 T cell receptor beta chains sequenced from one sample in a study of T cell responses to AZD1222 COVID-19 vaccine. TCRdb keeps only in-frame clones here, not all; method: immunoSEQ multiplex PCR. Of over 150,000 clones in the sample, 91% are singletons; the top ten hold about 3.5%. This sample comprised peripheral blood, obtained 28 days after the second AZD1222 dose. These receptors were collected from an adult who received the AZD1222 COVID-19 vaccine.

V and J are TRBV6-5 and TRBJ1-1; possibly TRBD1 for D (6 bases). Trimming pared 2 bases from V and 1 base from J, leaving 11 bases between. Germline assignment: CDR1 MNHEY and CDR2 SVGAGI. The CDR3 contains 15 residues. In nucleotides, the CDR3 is TGTGCCAGCAGTTACACCCCGGGGGCGAACACTGAAGCTTTCTTT. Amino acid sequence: CASSYTPGANTEAFF.

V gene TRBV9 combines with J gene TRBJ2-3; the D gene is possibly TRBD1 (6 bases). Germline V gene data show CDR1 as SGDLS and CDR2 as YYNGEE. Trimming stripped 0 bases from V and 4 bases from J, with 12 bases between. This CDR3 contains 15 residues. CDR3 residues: CASSVEGRGADTQYF. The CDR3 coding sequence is TGTGCCAGCAGCGTAGAGGGCAGGGGAGCAGATACGCAGTATTTT.

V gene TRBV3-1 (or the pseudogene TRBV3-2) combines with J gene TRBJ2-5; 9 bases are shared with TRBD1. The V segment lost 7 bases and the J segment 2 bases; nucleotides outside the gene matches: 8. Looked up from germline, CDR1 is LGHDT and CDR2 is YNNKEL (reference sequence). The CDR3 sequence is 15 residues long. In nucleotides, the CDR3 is TGTGCCAGCAACCTCTACAGGGGGCGGCAAGAGACCCAGTACTTC. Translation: CASNLYRGRQETQYF.

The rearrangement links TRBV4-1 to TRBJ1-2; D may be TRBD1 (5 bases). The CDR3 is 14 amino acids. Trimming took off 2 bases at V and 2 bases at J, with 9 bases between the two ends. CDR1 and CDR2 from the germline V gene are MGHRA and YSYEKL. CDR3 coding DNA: TGCGCCAGCAGCCAACTAACAGGAAACTATGGCTACACCTTC. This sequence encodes CASSQLTGNYGYTF.

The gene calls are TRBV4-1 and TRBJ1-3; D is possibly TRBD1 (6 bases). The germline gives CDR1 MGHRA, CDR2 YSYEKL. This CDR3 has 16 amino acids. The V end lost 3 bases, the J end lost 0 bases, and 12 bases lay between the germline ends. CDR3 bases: TGCGCCAGCAGCCACGCCCAGGGGAGCTCTGGAAACACCATATATTTT. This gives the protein CASSHAQGSSGNTIYF.

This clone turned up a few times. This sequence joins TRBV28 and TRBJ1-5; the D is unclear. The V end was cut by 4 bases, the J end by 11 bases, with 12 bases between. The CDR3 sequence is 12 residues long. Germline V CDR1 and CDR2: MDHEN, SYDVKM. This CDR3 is CASSSPGMAQHF. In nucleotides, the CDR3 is TGTGCCAGCAGTTCCCCTGGGATGGCCCAGCATTTT.

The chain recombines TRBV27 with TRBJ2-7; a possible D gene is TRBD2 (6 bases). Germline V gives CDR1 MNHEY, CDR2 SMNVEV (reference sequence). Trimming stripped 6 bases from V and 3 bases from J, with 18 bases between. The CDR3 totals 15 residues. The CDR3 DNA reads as TGTGCCAGCAGGGGGGGAGCTAGCGCCCACTACGAGCAGTACTTC. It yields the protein CASRGGASAHYEQYF.

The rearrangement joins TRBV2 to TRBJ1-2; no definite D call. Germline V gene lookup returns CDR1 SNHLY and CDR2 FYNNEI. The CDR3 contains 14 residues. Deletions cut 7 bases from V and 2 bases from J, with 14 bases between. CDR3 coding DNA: TGTGCCAGCACTGGGAGGTCAAGGAACTATGGCTACACCTTC. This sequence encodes CASTGRSRNYGYTF.

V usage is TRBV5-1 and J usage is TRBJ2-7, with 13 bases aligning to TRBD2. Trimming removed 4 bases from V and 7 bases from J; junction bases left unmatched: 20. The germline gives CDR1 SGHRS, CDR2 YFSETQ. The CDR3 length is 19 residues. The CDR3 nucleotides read TGCGCCAGCAGCCATCAGACAGGGGGACTAGCGGGAAATGTGAGGGAGCAGTACTTC. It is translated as CASSHQTGGLAGNVREQYF.

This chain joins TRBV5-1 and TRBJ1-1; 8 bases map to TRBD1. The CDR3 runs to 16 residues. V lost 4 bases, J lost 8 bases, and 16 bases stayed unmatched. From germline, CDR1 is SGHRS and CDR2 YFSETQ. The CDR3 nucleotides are TGCGCCAGCAGCCAGGGGGCGCGTAGAGGGGCACAAGAAGCTTTCTTT. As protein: CASSQGARRGAQEAFF. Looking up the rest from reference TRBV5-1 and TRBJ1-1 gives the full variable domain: KAGVTQTPRYLIKTRGQQVTLSCSPISGHRSVSWYQQTPGQGLQFLFEYFSETQRNKGNFPGRFSGRQFSNSRSEMNVSTLELGDSALYLCASSQGARRGAQEAFFGQGTRLTVV.

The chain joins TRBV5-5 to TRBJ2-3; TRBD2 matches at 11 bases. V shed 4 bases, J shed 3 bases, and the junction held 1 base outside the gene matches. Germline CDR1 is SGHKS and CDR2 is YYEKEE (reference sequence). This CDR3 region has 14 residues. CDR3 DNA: TGTGCCAGCAGCCGGACTAGCGGGACAGATACGCAGTATTTT. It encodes CASSRTSGTDTQYF.

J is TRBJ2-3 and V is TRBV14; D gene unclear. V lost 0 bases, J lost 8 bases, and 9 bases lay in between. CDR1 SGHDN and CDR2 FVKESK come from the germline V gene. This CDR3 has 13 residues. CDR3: CASSQEQFSTQYF. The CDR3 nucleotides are TGTGCCAGCAGCCAAGAACAATTCAGTACGCAGTATTTT.

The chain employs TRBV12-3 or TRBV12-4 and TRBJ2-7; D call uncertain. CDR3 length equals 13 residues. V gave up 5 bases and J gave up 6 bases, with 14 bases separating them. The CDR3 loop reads CASSPYDRAEQYF. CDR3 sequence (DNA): TGTGCCAGCAGTCCGTACGATCGGGCCGAGCAGTACTTC.

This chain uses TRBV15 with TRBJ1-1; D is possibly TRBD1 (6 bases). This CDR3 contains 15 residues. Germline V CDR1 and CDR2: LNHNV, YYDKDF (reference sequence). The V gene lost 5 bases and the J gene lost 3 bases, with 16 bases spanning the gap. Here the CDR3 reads CATSGSGGTHTEAFF. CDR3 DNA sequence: TGTGCCACCAGCGGCTCGGGGGGCACGCACACTGAAGCTTTCTTT.

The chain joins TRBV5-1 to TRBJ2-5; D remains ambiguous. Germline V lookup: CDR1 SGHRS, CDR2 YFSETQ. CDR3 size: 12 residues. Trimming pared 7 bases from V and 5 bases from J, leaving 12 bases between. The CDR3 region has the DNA TGCGCCAGCCGCAAGCTAGGGGAGACCCAGTACTTC. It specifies CASRKLGETQYF.

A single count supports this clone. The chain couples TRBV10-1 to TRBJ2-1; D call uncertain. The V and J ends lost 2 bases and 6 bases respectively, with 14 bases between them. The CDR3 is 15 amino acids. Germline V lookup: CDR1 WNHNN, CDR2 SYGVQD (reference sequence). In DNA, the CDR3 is TGCGCCAGCAGTGAGAGCCGGCCGGCGGTCAATGAGCAGTTCTTC. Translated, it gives CASSESRPAVNEQFF.

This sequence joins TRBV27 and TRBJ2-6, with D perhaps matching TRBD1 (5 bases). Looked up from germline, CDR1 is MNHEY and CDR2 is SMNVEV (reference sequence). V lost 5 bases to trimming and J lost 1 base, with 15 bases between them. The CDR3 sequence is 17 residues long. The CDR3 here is CASSRTSTPSGANVLTF. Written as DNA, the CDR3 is TGTGCCAGCAGTCGGACATCAACACCATCTGGGGCCAACGTCCTGACTTTC.

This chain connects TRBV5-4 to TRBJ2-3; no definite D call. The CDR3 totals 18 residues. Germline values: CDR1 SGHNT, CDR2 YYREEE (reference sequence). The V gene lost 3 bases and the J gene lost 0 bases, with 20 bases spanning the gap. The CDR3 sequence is CASSYKYTVLGSTDTQYF. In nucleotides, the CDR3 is TGTGCCAGCAGCTATAAATACACTGTTCTGGGAAGCACAGATACGCAGTATTTT.

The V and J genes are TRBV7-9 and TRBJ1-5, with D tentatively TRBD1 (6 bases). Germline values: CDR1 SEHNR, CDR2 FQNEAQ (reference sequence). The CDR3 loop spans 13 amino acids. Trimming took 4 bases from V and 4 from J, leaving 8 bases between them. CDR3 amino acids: CASSSQGNQPQHF. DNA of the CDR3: TGTGCCAGCAGCTCCCAGGGGAATCAGCCCCAGCATTTT.

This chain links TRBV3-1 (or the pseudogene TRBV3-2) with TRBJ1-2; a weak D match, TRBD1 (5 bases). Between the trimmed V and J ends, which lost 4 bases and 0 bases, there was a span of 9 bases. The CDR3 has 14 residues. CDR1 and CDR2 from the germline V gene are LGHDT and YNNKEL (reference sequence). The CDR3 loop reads CASSLGTTNYGYTF. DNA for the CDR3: TGTGCCAGCAGCCTCGGGACCACTAACTATGGCTACACCTTC.

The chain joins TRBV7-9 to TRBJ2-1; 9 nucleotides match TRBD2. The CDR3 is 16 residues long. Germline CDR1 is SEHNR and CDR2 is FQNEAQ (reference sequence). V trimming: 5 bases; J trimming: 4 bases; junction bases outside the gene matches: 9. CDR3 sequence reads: CASSHRGLAGYNEQFF. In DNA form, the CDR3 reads TGTGCCAGCAGCCACCGGGGCCTAGCGGGATACAATGAGCAGTTCTTC.

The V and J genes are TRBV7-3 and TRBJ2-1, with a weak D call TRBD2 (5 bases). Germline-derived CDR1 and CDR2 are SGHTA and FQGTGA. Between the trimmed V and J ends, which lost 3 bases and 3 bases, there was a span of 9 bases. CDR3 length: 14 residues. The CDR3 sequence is CASSFGGGYNEQFF. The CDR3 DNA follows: TGTGCCAGCAGCTTCGGAGGTGGCTACAATGAGCAGTTCTTC.

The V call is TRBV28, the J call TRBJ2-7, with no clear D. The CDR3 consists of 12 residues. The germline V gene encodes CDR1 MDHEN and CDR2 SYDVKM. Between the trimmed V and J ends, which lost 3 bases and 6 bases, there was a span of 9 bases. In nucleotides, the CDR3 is TGTGCCAGCAGTTTGTCCCCCGTCGAGCAGTACTTC. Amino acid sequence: CASSLSPVEQYF.

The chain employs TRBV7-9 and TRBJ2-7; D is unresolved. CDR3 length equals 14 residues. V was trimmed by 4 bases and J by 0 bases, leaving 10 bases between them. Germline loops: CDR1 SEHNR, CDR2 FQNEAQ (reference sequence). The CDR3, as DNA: TGTGCCAGCAGCTCACTACCGAGCTCCTACGAGCAGTACTTC. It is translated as CASSSLPSSYEQYF. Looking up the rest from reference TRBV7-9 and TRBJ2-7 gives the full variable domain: DTGVSQNPRHKITKRGQNVTFRCDPISEHNRLYWYRQTLGQGPEFLTYFQNEAQLEKSRLLSDRFSAERPKGSFSTLEIQRTEQGDSAMYLCASSSLPSSYEQYFGPGTRLTVT.

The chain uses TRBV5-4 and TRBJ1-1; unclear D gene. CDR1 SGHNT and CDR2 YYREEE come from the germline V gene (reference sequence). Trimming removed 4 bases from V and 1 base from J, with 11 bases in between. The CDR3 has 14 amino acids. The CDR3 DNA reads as TGTGCCAGCAGCCACCAGACGGAGAACACTGAAGCTTTCTTT. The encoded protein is CASSHQTENTEAFF.

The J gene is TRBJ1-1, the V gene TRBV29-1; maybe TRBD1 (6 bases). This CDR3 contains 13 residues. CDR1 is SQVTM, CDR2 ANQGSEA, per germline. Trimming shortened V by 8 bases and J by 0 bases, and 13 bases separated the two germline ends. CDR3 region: CSSQRGLNTEAFF. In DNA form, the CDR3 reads TGCAGCTCTCAAAGGGGGTTGAACACTGAAGCTTTCTTT. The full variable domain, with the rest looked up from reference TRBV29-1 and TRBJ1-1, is SAVISQKPSRDICQRGTSLTIQCQVDSQVTMMFWYRQQPGQSLTLIATANQGSEATYESGFVIDKFPISRPNLTFSTLTVSNMSPEDSSIYLCSSQRGLNTEAFFGQGTRLTVV.

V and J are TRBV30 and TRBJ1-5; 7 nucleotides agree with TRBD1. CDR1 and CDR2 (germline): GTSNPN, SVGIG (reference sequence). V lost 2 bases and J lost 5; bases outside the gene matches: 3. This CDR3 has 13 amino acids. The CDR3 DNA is TGTGCCTGGAGTCACCAGGGGGATCAGCCCCAGCATTTT. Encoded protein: CAWSHQGDQPQHF. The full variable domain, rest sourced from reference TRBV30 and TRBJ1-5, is SQTIHQWPATLVQPVGSPLSLECTVEGTSNPNLYWYRQAAGRGLQLLFYSVGIGQISSEVPQNLSASRPQDRQFILSSKKLLLSDSGFYLCAWSHQGDQPQHFGDGTRLSIL.

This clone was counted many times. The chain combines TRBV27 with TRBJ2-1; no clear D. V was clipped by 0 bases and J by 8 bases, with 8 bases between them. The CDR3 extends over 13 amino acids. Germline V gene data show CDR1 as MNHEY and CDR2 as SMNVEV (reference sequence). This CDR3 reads CASSLSPLDEQFF. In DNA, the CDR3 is TGTGCCAGCAGTTTATCCCCCCTTGATGAGCAGTTCTTC.

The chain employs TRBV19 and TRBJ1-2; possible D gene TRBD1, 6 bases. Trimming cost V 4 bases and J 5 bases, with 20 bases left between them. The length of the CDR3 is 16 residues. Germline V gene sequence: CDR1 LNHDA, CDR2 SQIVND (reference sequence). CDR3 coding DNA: TGTGCCAGTAGTACCCCCCTCGACAGGCGGTTGTATGGCTACACCTTC. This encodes CASSTPLDRRLYGYTF.

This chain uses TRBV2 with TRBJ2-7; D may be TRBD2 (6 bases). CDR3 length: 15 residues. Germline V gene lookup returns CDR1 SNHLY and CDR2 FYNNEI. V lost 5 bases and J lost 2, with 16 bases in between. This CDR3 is CASSYLGGLTYEQYF. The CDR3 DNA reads TGTGCCAGCAGTTACCTTGGGGGACTTACCTACGAGCAGTACTTC.

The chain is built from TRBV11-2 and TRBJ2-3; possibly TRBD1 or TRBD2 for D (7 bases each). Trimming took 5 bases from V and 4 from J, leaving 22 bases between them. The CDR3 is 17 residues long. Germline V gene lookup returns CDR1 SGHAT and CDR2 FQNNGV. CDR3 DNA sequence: TGTGCCAGCAGCCCGCAGGGGGGGAGGGCCGTCGCAGATACGCAGTATTTT. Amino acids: CASSPQGGRAVADTQYF.